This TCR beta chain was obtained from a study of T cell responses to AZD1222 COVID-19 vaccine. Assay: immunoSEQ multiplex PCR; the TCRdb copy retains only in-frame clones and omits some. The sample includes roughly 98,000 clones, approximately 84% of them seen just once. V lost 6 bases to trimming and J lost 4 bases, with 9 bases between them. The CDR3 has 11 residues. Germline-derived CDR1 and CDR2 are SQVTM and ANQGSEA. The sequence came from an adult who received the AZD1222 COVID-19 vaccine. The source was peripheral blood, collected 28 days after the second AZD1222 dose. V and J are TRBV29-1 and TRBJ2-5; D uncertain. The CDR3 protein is CSVENLETQYF. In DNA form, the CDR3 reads TGCAGCGTGGAGAATCTAGAGACCCAGTACTTC.